The 29 T cell receptor beta chains in this list originate from one sample, sequenced in a study of T cells in Graves' hyperthyroidism and ophthalmopathy. It was RNA transcripts that yielded the amplified TCR beta CDR3 regions. The study used the HTBI primer set for a first-round RT-PCR of the TCR CDR3. MiXCR was run by TCRdb on the multiplex PCR reads, yielding one entry per CDR3 protein. The sample includes nearly 750,000 distinct CDR3 sequences, about 35% of them seen just once. Sequenced input: blood. All receptors derive from a woman between 35 and 50 years old with Graves' hyperthyroidism.

The chain joins TRBV3-1 to TRBJ1-1; D perhaps matches TRBD1 (5 bases). Looked up from germline, CDR1 is LGHDT and CDR2 is YNNKEL (reference sequence). V gave up 5 bases and J gave up 1 base, with 11 bases separating them. The CDR3 contains 14 residues. The CDR3 reads CASSGGDPNTEAFF. The CDR3 DNA is TGTGCCAGCAGCGGGGGGGACCCGAACACTGAAGCTTTCTTT.

The chain has TRBV5-8 and TRBJ2-7; the match to TRBD1 covers 9 bases. V lost 6 bases to trimming and J lost 5 bases; unmatched junction nucleotides: 12. Germline V CDR1 and CDR2: SGHTS, YDEGEE. The CDR3 totals 15 residues. CDR3 protein: CASTGIGTGRNEQYF. The DNA of the CDR3 is TGTGCCAGCACTGGAATAGGGACAGGGCGCAACGAGCAGTACTTC.

The gene calls are TRBV24-1 and TRBJ2-2; D is unresolved. The CDR3 extends over 13 amino acids. The germline V and J ends were trimmed by 6 bases and 6 bases, with 10 bases remaining between them. CDR1 is KGHDR, CDR2 SFDVKD, per germline. In nucleotides, the CDR3 is TGTGCCACCAGTTACTCGATGCCCGGGGAGCTGTTTTTT. Its translation is CATSYSMPGELFF.

The chain combines TRBV20-1 with TRBJ1-6; D possibly corresponds to TRBD1 (6 bases). This CDR3 comprises 15 residues. The V end was cut by 0 bases, the J end by 10 bases, with 16 bases between. Germline loops: CDR1 DFQATT, CDR2 SNEGSKA (reference sequence). The CDR3 nucleotides read TGCAGTGCTAGAGAAGGGGGGGGCGGGGGATCACCCCTCCACTTT. This translates into CSAREGGGGGSPLHF.

This clonotype was seen only once. Compared with germline, one end of the junction differs, possibly owing to a read error. V is TRBV5-6 and J is TRBJ1-1, with a possible D match to TRBD1 (5 bases). The CDR3 has 15 residues. Germline V gene data show CDR1 as SGHDT and CDR2 as YYEEEE. The CDR3 here is CASSLYMQGRTAAFF. In DNA, the CDR3 is TGTGCCAGCAGCTTGTACATGCAGGGTCGGACTGCAGCTTTCTTT.

The chain recombines TRBV7-2 with TRBJ1-1; 7 nucleotides line up with TRBD1. V lost 1 base, J lost 4 bases, and 6 bases stayed unmatched. Germline CDR1 reads SGHTA; CDR2 reads FQGNSA. The CDR3 covers 15 residues. The CDR3 DNA reads TGTGCCAGCAGCTTAGGGAGGGGGCAAGGCACTGAAGCTTTCTTT. Encoded protein: CASSLGRGQGTEAFF.

The chain couples TRBV20-1 to TRBJ2-7; maybe TRBD2 (5 bases). V was pared by 8 bases and J by 2 bases, with 10 bases between. Germline CDR1 is DFQATT and CDR2 is SNEGSKA (reference sequence). The CDR3 consists of 11 residues. CDR3 DNA sequence: TGCAGTCTGGACGGGACCTACGAGCAGTACTTC. The encoded protein is CSLDGTYEQYF.

This clonotype was seen ten or more times. V gene TRBV5-4 combines with J gene TRBJ2-5; the match to TRBD2 covers 9 bases. Germline values: CDR1 SGHNT, CDR2 YYREEE (reference sequence). The J segment lost 5 bases and the V segment lost 2 bases, leaving 4 bases of the junction unmatched. The CDR3 runs to 14 residues. CDR3 amino acids: CASSFRTSDETQYF. The CDR3 nucleotides are TGTGCCAGCAGCTTTAGGACTAGCGATGAGACCCAGTACTTC.

V usage is TRBV6-5 and J usage is TRBJ1-2; D may be TRBD1 (6 bases). The CDR3 sequence is 15 residues long. Germline CDR1 MNHEY, CDR2 SVGAGI. V was shortened by 6 bases and J by 0 bases, with 14 bases between the two germline ends. Here the CDR3 DNA reads TGTGCCAGCAGGAACGCGGACAGAGCTAACTATGGCTACACCTTC. It codes for CASRNADRANYGYTF.

The chain joins TRBV5-5 to TRBJ1-1, with a tentative D call TRBD1 (5 bases). V dropped 4 bases and J dropped 4 bases, with 14 bases sitting between them. The CDR3 extends over 14 amino acids. The germline CDR1 and CDR2 sequences are SGHKS and YYEKEE (reference sequence). DNA of the CDR3: TGTGCCAGCAGCCAAGATCTCAGGGCCACTGAAGCTTTCTTT. Translated, it gives CASSQDLRATEAFF.

V usage is TRBV10-3 and J usage is TRBJ2-5; D ambiguous. With 7 bases removed from V and 5 bases from J, the gap between germline ends came to 14 bases. Germline V gene lookup returns CDR1 ENHRY and CDR2 SYGVKD. CDR3 length: 13 residues. CDR3 sequence reads: CAITASSGETQYF. The CDR3 DNA follows: TGTGCCATCACTGCCTCAAGTGGGGAGACCCAGTACTTC.

The genes are TRBV29-1 and TRBJ2-1, with 7 bases aligning to TRBD1. Germline values: CDR1 SQVTM, CDR2 ANQGSEA. Losses at the gene ends were 4 bases for V and 4 bases for J; bases not matched to a gene: 4. The CDR3 has 13 amino acids. The CDR3, as DNA: TGCAGCGTTGCGGGACAGTCTTACAATGAGCAGTTCTTC. The encoded protein is CSVAGQSYNEQFF.

The V gene is TRBV20-1, the J gene TRBJ2-5, with D possibly matching TRBD2 (6 bases). The ends were cut back, 3 bases at V and 3 bases at J, with 11 bases in the middle. CDR3 length: 13 amino acids. CDR1 and CDR2 from the germline V gene are DFQATT and SNEGSKA (reference sequence). CDR3 sequence reads: CSASRAGKETQYF. The CDR3 region has the DNA TGCAGTGCTAGTAGGGCGGGGAAAGAGACCCAGTACTTC.

This clonotype came up many times. The chain is built from TRBV24-1 and TRBJ1-1; no clear D gene. V lost 7 bases and J lost 6, with 14 bases in between. This CDR3 has 13 residues. CDR1 and CDR2 from the germline V gene are KGHDR and SFDVKD. The CDR3 loop is CATRESGVAEAFF. CDR3 DNA sequence: TGTGCCACCAGAGAGAGCGGGGTGGCTGAAGCTTTCTTT.

The gene calls are TRBV7-9 and TRBJ1-4; possible D gene TRBD1, 5 bases. V shed 4 bases and J shed 7 bases, with 13 bases lying between them. The CDR3 is 14 amino acids. The germline V gene has CDR1 SEHNR and CDR2 FQNEAQ (reference sequence). The CDR3 is CASSSLGGTEKLFF. The CDR3 DNA sequence: TGTGCCAGCAGCTCGTTGGGGGGGACTGAAAAACTGTTTTTT.

This clonotype has just a few counts. The J gene is TRBJ2-7, the V gene TRBV7-2; D not resolved. CDR1 and CDR2 from the germline V gene are SGHTA and FQGNSA. The CDR3 sequence is 15 residues long. With 1 base removed from V and 1 base from J, the gap between germline ends came to 11 bases. CDR3 sequence reads: CASSLGGSTSYEQYF. The CDR3 DNA reads TGTGCCAGCAGCTTAGGAGGTTCCACTTCCTACGAGCAGTACTTC.

At least ten counts were recorded for this clonotype. This rearrangement joins TRBV9 to TRBJ1-1; D ambiguous. V was shortened by 0 bases and J by 5 bases, with 8 bases between the two germline ends. Germline lookup yields CDR1 SGDLS and CDR2 YYNGEE. The CDR3 totals 13 residues. CDR3 nucleotide sequence: TGTGCCAGCAGCGTAGAACTGGGGACTGAAGCTTTCTTT. It codes for CASSVELGTEAFF.

This clonotype has a handful of counts. V is TRBV6-6 and J is TRBJ2-7, with 7 bases lining up with TRBD1. The germline CDR1 and CDR2 sequences are MNHNY and SVGAGI (reference sequence). The CDR3 spans 16 residues. With 4 bases clipped from V and 3 bases from J, the junction kept 12 bases outside the gene matches. The DNA of the CDR3 is TGTGCCAGCAGTTCCCATGACAGGGCTTTACGCTACGAGCAGTACTTC. Translating gives CASSSHDRALRYEQYF.

The V and J genes are TRBV24-1 and TRBJ1-2; maybe TRBD1 (6 bases). Germline CDR1 reads KGHDR; CDR2 reads SFDVKD. The CDR3 extends over 14 amino acids. The V end was cut by 7 bases, the J end by 2 bases, with 13 bases between. The DNA for the CDR3 is TGTGCCACCAGCCTGCCAGGACAGAACTATGGCTACACCTTC. Its translation is CATSLPGQNYGYTF.

This clonotype was found many times. The gene calls are TRBV15 and TRBJ1-5; no firm D call. Trimming removed 0 bases from V and 0 bases from J, with 9 bases in between. Germline loops: CDR1 LNHNV, CDR2 YYDKDF (reference sequence). The CDR3 consists of 16 residues. The CDR3 reads CATSRDLGYSNQPQHF. As DNA, the CDR3 is TGTGCCACCAGCAGAGATTTAGGTTATAGCAATCAGCCCCAGCATTTT. The entire variable domain, with the rest obtained from reference TRBV15 and TRBJ1-5, is as follows: DAMVIQNPRYQVTQFGKPVTLSCSQTLNHNVMYWYQQKSSQAPKLLFHYYDKDFNNEADTPDNFQSRRPNTSFCFLDIRSPGLGDTAMYLCATSRDLGYSNQPQHFGDGTRLSIL.

The chain is built from TRBV7-6 and TRBJ1-3, with 7 bases matching TRBD1. There are 17 residues in the CDR3. Unmatched junction bases numbered 10, after V lost 5 bases and J lost 0 bases. In germline, CDR1 is SGHVS, CDR2 FNYEAQ. CDR3 DNA: TGTGCCAGCAGCCAAGACAAGGGACAGATCTCTGGAAACACCATATATTTT. It encodes CASSQDKGQISGNTIYF.

The rearrangement uses TRBV7-2 and TRBJ1-5; 10 nucleotides align to TRBD1. The ends lost 5 bases at V and 5 bases at J; junction bases unmatched: 12. Germline V gene data show CDR1 as SGHTA and CDR2 as FQGNSA. CDR3 size: 17 residues. The CDR3 loop is CASSHGRTGGRDQPQHF. The CDR3 nucleotides are TGTGCCAGCAGCCACGGAAGGACAGGGGGTAGGGATCAGCCCCAGCATTTT. Based on the CDR3 plus reference TRBV7-2 and TRBJ1-5, the full variable domain is GAGVSQSPSNKVTEKGKDVELRCDPISGHTALYWYRQSLGQGLEFLIYFQGNSAPDKSGLPSDRFSAERTGGSVSTLTIQRTQQEDSAVYLCASSHGRTGGRDQPQHFGDGTRLSIL.

Remarks on this clonotype: One junction end disagrees with the germline gene, perhaps due to a read error. CDR3 loop: CASSLDREIYGYTF. CDR3 DNA: TGTGCCAGCAGTTTGGACAGGGAGATCTATGGCTACACCTTC. This chain links TRBV10-3 with TRBJ1-2, with 8 bases fitting TRBD1. Germline V lookup: CDR1 ENHRY, CDR2 SYGVKD. The CDR3 is made up of 14 amino acids.

This clonotype was recorded a few times. The V and J genes are TRBV5-1 and TRBJ1-4, with 10 bases matching TRBD1. The CDR3 has 16 residues. Germline lookup yields CDR1 SGHRS and CDR2 YFSETQ. V shed 4 bases and J 6 bases; nucleotides not matched to a gene: 9. The CDR3 reads CASSQDLGTGDEKLFF. The CDR3 DNA reads TGCGCCAGCAGCCAAGACCTCGGGACAGGGGATGAAAAACTGTTTTTT.

V usage is TRBV19 and J usage is TRBJ2-2; D unresolved. The CDR3 covers 16 residues. Germline-derived CDR1 and CDR2 are LNHDA and SQIVND (reference sequence). V lost 6 bases and J lost 0, with 14 bases in between. The CDR3 region has the DNA TGTGCCAGTAGAAACGAGTTGGCAGCGAACACCGGGGAGCTGTTTTTT. Its translation is CASRNELAANTGELFF. Together with reference TRBV19 and TRBJ2-2, the CDR3 gives the full variable domain: DGGITQSPKYLFRKEGQNVTLSCEQNLNHDAMYWYRQDPGQGLRLIYYSQIVNDFQKGDIAEGYSVSREKKESFPLTVTSAQKNPTAFYLCASRNELAANTGELFFGEGSRLTVL.

This clonotype appeared a few times. CDR3 residues: CASRTTGGGTEAFF. The CDR3 DNA is TGTGCCAGCAGGACGACAGGGGGCGGCACTGAAGCTTTCTTT. V usage is TRBV12-3 or TRBV12-4 and J usage is TRBJ1-1; 10 positions match TRBD1. CDR3 size: 14 residues. Trimming removed 6 bases from V and 4 bases from J; junction bases left unmatched: 5.

The chain joins TRBV4-1 to TRBJ1-4; D is perhaps TRBD1 (5 bases). CDR3 size: 16 residues. Between the trimmed V and J ends, which lost 4 bases and 5 bases, there was a span of 17 bases. The V gene's germline CDR1 is MGHRA and CDR2 YSYEKL. In DNA form, the CDR3 reads TGCGCCAGCAGCCGGCCAAGGGGTAGGGAGAATGAAAAACTGTTTTTT. Translation: CASSRPRGRENEKLFF.

In the case of this clonotype: One end of the junction is discordant with germline, which a read error may explain. V usage is TRBV9 and J usage is TRBJ1-2, with 9 nucleotides matching TRBD1. Germline loops: CDR1 SGDLS, CDR2 YYNGEE. The CDR3 contains 16 residues. The DNA for the CDR3 is TGCGCCAGCGGCCCAAGGCCGTCGGACAGGGGCAGTGGCTACACCTTC. It translates to CASGPRPSDRGSGYTF.

This clonotype was counted only a few times. The junction and the germline gene differ at one end; a read error may be behind it. The CDR3 here is CASSDRRGYSNQPQHF. The CDR3 DNA follows: TGTGCCAGCAGTGACCGTCGGGGATATAGCAATCAGCCCCAGCATTTT. This rearrangement joins TRBV10-3 to TRBJ1-5; the D is unclear. Germline V gene lookup returns CDR1 ENHRY and CDR2 SYGVKD. This CDR3 is built from 16 residues.